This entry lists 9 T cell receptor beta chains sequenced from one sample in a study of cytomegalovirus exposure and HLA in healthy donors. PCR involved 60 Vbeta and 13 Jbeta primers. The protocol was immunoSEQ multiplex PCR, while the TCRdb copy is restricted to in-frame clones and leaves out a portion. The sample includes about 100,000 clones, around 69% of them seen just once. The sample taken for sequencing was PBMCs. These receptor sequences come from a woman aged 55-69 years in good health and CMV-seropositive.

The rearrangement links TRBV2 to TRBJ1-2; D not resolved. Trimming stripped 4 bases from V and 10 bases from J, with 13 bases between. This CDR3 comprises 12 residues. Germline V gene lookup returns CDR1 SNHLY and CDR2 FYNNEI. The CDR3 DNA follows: TGTGCCAGCAGTGCCCACGGACTGGACTACACCTTC. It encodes CASSAHGLDYTF.

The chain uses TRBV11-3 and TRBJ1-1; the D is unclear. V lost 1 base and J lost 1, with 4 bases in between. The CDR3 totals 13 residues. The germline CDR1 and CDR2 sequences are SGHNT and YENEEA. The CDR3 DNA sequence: TGTGCCAGCAGCTTAGTGGCGAACACTGAAGCTTTCTTT. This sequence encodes CASSLVANTEAFF.

CDR3 sequence: CASRGGESHYGYTF. The CDR3 nucleotides read TGTGCCAGCAGGGGGGGAGAGTCGCACTATGGCTACACCTTC. This chain joins TRBV6-6 and TRBJ1-2; D is perhaps TRBD1 (5 bases). Germline V CDR1 and CDR2: MNHNY, SVGAGI (reference sequence). V was cut by 6 bases and J by 3 bases, with 14 bases left in between. The CDR3 has 14 amino acids.

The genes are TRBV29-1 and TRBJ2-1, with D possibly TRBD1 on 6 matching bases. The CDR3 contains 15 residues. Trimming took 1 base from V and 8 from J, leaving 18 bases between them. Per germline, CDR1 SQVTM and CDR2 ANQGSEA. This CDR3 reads CSVEGGRVGVDEQFF. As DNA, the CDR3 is TGCAGCGTTGAAGGGGGGCGGGTTGGGGTGGATGAGCAGTTCTTC.

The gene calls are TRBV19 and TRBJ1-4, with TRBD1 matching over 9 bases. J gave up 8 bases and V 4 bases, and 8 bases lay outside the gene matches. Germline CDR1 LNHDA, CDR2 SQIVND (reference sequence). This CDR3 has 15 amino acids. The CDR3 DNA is TGTGCCAGTAGTAAAGCCCGGGACAGGGTCGAAAAACTGTTTTTT. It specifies CASSKARDRVEKLFF.

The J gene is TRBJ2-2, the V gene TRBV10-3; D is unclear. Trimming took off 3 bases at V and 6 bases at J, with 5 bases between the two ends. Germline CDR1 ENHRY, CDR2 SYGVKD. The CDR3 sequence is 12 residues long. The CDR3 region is CAISDGAGELFF. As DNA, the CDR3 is TGTGCCATCAGTGACGGAGCCGGGGAGCTGTTTTTT.

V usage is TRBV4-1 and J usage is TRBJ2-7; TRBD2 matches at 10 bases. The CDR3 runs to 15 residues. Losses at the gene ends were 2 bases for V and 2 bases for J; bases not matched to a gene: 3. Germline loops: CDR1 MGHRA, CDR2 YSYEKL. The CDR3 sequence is CASSQTGTSAYEQYF. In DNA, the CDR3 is TGCGCCAGCAGCCAAACCGGGACTAGCGCCTACGAGCAGTACTTC.

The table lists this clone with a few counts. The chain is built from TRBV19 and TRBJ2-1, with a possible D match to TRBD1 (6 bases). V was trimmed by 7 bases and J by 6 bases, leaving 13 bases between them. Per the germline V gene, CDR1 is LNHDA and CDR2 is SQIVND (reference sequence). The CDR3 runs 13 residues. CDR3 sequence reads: CASTHPRGNEQFF. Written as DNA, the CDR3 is TGTGCCAGTACCCACCCCAGGGGCAATGAGCAGTTCTTC.

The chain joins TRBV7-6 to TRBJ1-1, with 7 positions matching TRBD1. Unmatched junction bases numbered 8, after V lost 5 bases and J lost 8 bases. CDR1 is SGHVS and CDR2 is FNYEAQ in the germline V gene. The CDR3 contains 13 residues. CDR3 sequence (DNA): TGTGCCAGCAGCCCGAAGGGACAGTTAGAAGCTTTCTTT. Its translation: CASSPKGQLEAFF.